These 28 T cell receptor beta chains share one sample of origin, sequenced in a study of T cells in Graves' hyperthyroidism and ophthalmopathy. The TCR beta CDR3 regions underwent amplification using RNA transcripts as the source. The TCR CDR3 was amplified in a first-round RT-PCR using the HTBI primer set. In TCRdb, the multiplex PCR reads were re-called with MiXCR into one record per CDR3 protein. Of roughly 380,000 distinct CDR3 sequences in the sample, approximately 15% were seen once. The sample taken for sequencing was blood. The source of these receptors is a woman aged 60-70 years with Graves' hyperthyroidism.

This clonotype was detected ten times or more. This sequence joins TRBV10-2 and TRBJ2-1; a possible D gene is TRBD2 (7 bases). CDR1 is WSHSY and CDR2 is SAAADI in the germline V gene. Trimming stripped 7 bases from V and 6 bases from J, with 19 bases between. This CDR3 comprises 15 residues. The CDR3 spells CASKGGGSRPNEQFF. The CDR3 nucleotides are TGCGCCAGCAAAGGCGGGGGCAGTAGACCCAATGAGCAGTTCTTC.

This clonotype showed up just once. The chain uses TRBV7-3 and TRBJ2-2; D not resolved. The germline gives CDR1 SGHTA, CDR2 FQGTGA. The V and J ends lost 5 bases and 6 bases respectively, with 16 bases between them. The CDR3 is made up of 15 amino acids. CDR3 sequence reads: CASSPLPGSSGELFF. The CDR3 DNA sequence: TGTGCCAGCAGCCCCCTTCCCGGAAGCTCCGGGGAGCTGTTTTTT.

This clonotype came up many times. CDR3: CASIGAPGGGRTDTQYF. In DNA form, the CDR3 reads TGTGCCAGCATCGGCGCCCCGGGGGGCGGTCGCACAGATACGCAGTATTTT. The J gene is TRBJ2-3, the V gene TRBV28, with a weak D call TRBD2 (7 bases). Germline V gives CDR1 MDHEN, CDR2 SYDVKM. V lost 7 bases, J lost 1 base, and 21 bases lay in between. The CDR3 sequence is 17 residues long.

The chain combines TRBV10-3 with TRBJ2-7, with 7 nucleotides matching TRBD1. V lost 4 bases, J lost 5 bases, and 8 bases stayed unmatched. There are 14 residues in the CDR3. Looked up from germline, CDR1 is ENHRY and CDR2 is SYGVKD. In DNA, the CDR3 is TGTGCCATCAGTGGATCACAGGGGAACGACGAGCAGTACTTC. Amino acids: CAISGSQGNDEQYF.

This clonotype has a count of ten or more. The chain is built from TRBV12-3 or TRBV12-4 and TRBJ1-1; D may be TRBD1 (6 bases). V lost 1 base, J lost 5 bases, and 20 bases lay in between. The CDR3 totals 17 residues. The CDR3 sequence is CASSLGGGGAGGTEAFF. In DNA, the CDR3 is TGTGCCAGCAGTTTAGGAGGGGGGGGGGCCGGTGGTACTGAAGCTTTCTTT.

This chain connects TRBV5-4 to TRBJ2-1; 10 bases align to TRBD2. This CDR3 contains 15 residues. Germline V lookup: CDR1 SGHNT, CDR2 YYREEE (reference sequence). J gave up 5 bases and V 0 bases, and 2 bases lay outside the gene matches. This CDR3 reads CASSLGTSGHNEQFF. In nucleotides, the CDR3 is TGTGCCAGCAGCTTGGGGACTAGCGGTCACAATGAGCAGTTCTTC.

This clonotype was seen at least ten times. This sequence joins TRBV30 and TRBJ2-5, with D possibly matching TRBD2 (5 bases). The germline V gene has CDR1 GTSNPN and CDR2 SVGIG (reference sequence). The ends were cut back, 2 bases at V and 3 bases at J, with 16 bases in the middle. The CDR3 is 15 amino acids. The CDR3 sequence: CAWSSGIVGKETQYF. CDR3 nucleotides: TGTGCCTGGAGTTCGGGGATTGTAGGAAAAGAGACCCAGTACTTC.

This clonotype was recorded at least ten times. The chain joins TRBV27 to TRBJ2-7; D is uncertain. The CDR3 loop spans 13 amino acids. V was pared by 6 bases and J by 5 bases, with 14 bases between. Germline CDR1 MNHEY, CDR2 SMNVEV (reference sequence). The CDR3 nucleotides are TGTGCCAGCAGACGGACGGCTGTCCACGAGCAGTACTTC. Protein sequence: CASRRTAVHEQYF.

This clonotype appeared many times. V and J are TRBV4-1 and TRBJ2-2, with 10 positions matching TRBD1. V was pared by 4 bases and J by 7 bases, with 12 bases of the junction left unmatched. Per germline, CDR1 MGHRA and CDR2 YSYEKL. This CDR3 has 17 amino acids. In nucleotides, the CDR3 is TGCGCCAGCAGCCTACCCAGGGACAGGGGCGTGGGCGGGGAGCTGTTTTTT. Its translation is CASSLPRDRGVGGELFF.

This clonotype occurred a few times. This chain connects TRBV7-8 to TRBJ1-5; TRBD1 agrees at 10 bases. There are 16 residues in the CDR3. CDR1 is SGHVS, CDR2 FQNEAQ, per germline. V was clipped by 1 base and J by 2 bases; unmatched bases: 2. The CDR3 is CASSLVGQGGNQPQHF. The CDR3, as DNA: TGTGCCAGCAGCTTAGTCGGACAGGGGGGCAATCAGCCCCAGCATTTT.

This clonotype occurred many times. The CDR3 sequence: CASTRAIQETQYF. CDR3 nucleotide sequence: TGTGCCAGCACGCGGGCGATACAAGAGACCCAGTACTTC. V and J are TRBV2 and TRBJ2-5; tentatively, D is TRBD2 (5 bases). Germline assignment: CDR1 SNHLY and CDR2 FYNNEI. Trimming removed 7 bases at V and 2 bases at J, with 11 bases between. CDR3 length: 13 amino acids.

This clonotype was picked up many times. The V call is TRBV20-1, the J call TRBJ2-7, with 11 bases that match TRBD2. Germline V gene data show CDR1 as DFQATT and CDR2 as SNEGSKA (reference sequence). V shed 8 bases, J shed 2 bases, and the junction held 8 bases outside the gene matches. The CDR3 has 14 residues. CDR3 in amino acids: CSILETSGTYEQYF. The CDR3 DNA reads TGCAGTATCCTCGAGACTAGCGGGACCTACGAGCAGTACTTC.

In this sample, this clonotype turned up many times. V usage is TRBV6-1 and J usage is TRBJ2-7; D is possibly TRBD1 (5 bases). Per germline, CDR1 MNHNS and CDR2 SASEGT. CDR3 length: 15 amino acids. The germline V and J ends were trimmed by 5 bases and 3 bases, with 17 bases remaining between them. The DNA of the CDR3 is TGTGCCAGCAGTCCCCCTAGGGGAACCATCTACGAGCAGTACTTC. It encodes CASSPPRGTIYEQYF.

This clonotype has at least ten counts. The CDR3 DNA reads TGTGCCAGCAGCTTAGGGGGGACTAGCGTTGGGTACAATGAGCAGTTCTTC. Translating gives CASSLGGTSVGYNEQFF. The J gene is TRBJ2-1, the V gene TRBV7-9; 10 positions agree with TRBD2. This CDR3 spans 17 amino acids. With V trimmed by 1 base and J by 4 bases, 7 bases remained unmatched. CDR1 is SEHNR and CDR2 is FQNEAQ in the germline V gene (reference sequence).

This clonotype occurred many times. The V call is TRBV12-3 or TRBV12-4, the J call TRBJ1-5; the D gene is possibly TRBD1 (5 bases). Trimming took 2 bases from V and 5 from J, leaving 7 bases between them. This CDR3 has 13 amino acids. CDR3 protein: CASSLRGDQPQHF. CDR3 DNA sequence: TGTGCCAGCAGTTTAAGAGGGGATCAGCCCCAGCATTTT.

This clonotype was seen ten or more times. The V and J genes are TRBV11-3 and TRBJ2-3; D may be TRBD2 (6 bases). There are 14 residues in the CDR3. Germline lookup yields CDR1 SGHNT and CDR2 YENEEA. Trimming cost V 5 bases and J 1 base, with 10 bases left between them. CDR3: CASSPVAGTDTQYF. CDR3 coding DNA: TGTGCCAGCAGCCCCGTAGCGGGCACAGATACGCAGTATTTT.

The table lists this clonotype with many counts. V usage is TRBV2 and J usage is TRBJ2-7, with D uncertain. CDR3 length equals 13 residues. The ends were cut back, 7 bases at V and 3 bases at J, with 13 bases in the middle. CDR1 is SNHLY, CDR2 FYNNEI, per germline. The CDR3 region is CASTNGLGYEQYF. The CDR3 nucleotides are TGTGCCAGCACTAATGGTCTAGGCTACGAGCAGTACTTC.

This clonotype showed up many times. The genes are TRBV12-3 or TRBV12-4 and TRBJ1-5; D uncertain. Trimming shortened V by 7 bases and J by 5 bases, and 12 bases separated the two germline ends. The length of the CDR3 is 13 residues. The CDR3 is CASTSWGDQPQHF. In DNA, the CDR3 is TGTGCCAGCACCTCTTGGGGTGATCAGCCCCAGCATTTT.

This chain links TRBV2 with TRBJ2-1; 10 bases fit TRBD2. The junction had 4 bases not matched to a gene; V was cut back by 5 bases and J by 9 bases. The CDR3 sequence is 13 residues long. Per germline, CDR1 SNHLY and CDR2 FYNNEI. CDR3 in DNA: TGTGCCAGCAGTAGGACTAGCGGCGGTGAGCAGTTCTTC. Protein: CASSRTSGGEQFF.

The genes are TRBV5-1 and TRBJ2-7; TRBD1 agrees at 7 bases. The CDR3 extends over 16 amino acids. V shed 3 bases, J shed 3 bases, and the junction held 12 bases outside the gene matches. Looked up from germline, CDR1 is SGHRS and CDR2 is YFSETQ. In nucleotides, the CDR3 is TGCGCCAGCAGCTCCCTTTCACAGGGGAAGCTCTACGAGCAGTACTTC. Residues: CASSSLSQGKLYEQYF.

The rearrangement joins TRBV3-1 to TRBJ2-1; D may be TRBD1 (6 bases). The CDR3 runs 18 residues. V was clipped by 8 bases and J by 9 bases, with 32 bases between them. Germline CDR1 and CDR2: LGHDT and YNNKEL (reference sequence). The CDR3 protein is CASSPPPTGTAPKSEQFF. The CDR3 nucleotides read TGTGCCAGCTCACCACCCCCTACAGGGACGGCCCCCAAATCTGAGCAGTTCTTC.

This clonotype appeared many times. The chain is built from TRBV7-9 and TRBJ2-1, with 9 bases that match TRBD1. CDR1 and CDR2 from the germline V gene are SEHNR and FQNEAQ (reference sequence). V lost 6 bases to trimming and J lost 3 bases; unmatched junction nucleotides: 3. This CDR3 comprises 14 residues. In DNA form, the CDR3 reads TGTGCCAGCAGACCGGGACAGGGCTACAATGAGCAGTTCTTC. Protein sequence: CASRPGQGYNEQFF. Using reference TRBV7-9 and TRBJ2-1 for the parts outside the CDR3, the full variable domain is DTGVSQNPRHKITKRGQNVTFRCDPISEHNRLYWYRQTLGQGPEFLTYFQNEAQLEKSRLLSDRFSAERPKGSFSTLEIQRTEQGDSAMYLCASRPGQGYNEQFFGPGTRLTVL.

This clonotype was counted ten times or more. The chain couples TRBV27 to TRBJ2-7; 9 nucleotides line up with TRBD2. Trimming removed 2 bases from V and 5 bases from J; junction bases left unmatched: 7. This CDR3 comprises 15 residues. CDR1 is MNHEY and CDR2 is SMNVEV in the germline V gene (reference sequence). The CDR3 protein is CASSLAGTSYDEQYF. The CDR3 coding sequence is TGTGCCAGCAGTTTAGCCGGGACTAGCTATGACGAGCAGTACTTC.

Only a few counts were recorded for this clonotype. The CDR3 here is CASSIGEEVTYEQYF. The DNA of the CDR3 is TGTGCCAGTAGTATAGGGGAGGAGGTCACCTACGAGCAGTACTTC. J is TRBJ2-7 and V is TRBV19, with D possibly being TRBD2 (6 bases). Germline V gene data show CDR1 as LNHDA and CDR2 as SQIVND (reference sequence). Trimming removed 1 base from V and 2 bases from J, with 12 bases in between. The CDR3 loop spans 15 amino acids.

This clonotype was picked up many times. The rearrangement links TRBV14 to TRBJ1-2; D gene unclear. Trimming removed 0 bases at V and 0 bases at J, with 11 bases between. This CDR3 region has 16 residues. CDR1 SGHDN and CDR2 FVKESK come from the germline V gene. CDR3 protein: CASSQDLAASNYGYTF. The CDR3 nucleotides read TGTGCCAGCAGCCAAGATCTGGCAGCTTCTAACTATGGCTACACCTTC. The full variable domain, in which reference TRBV14 and TRBJ1-2 provide the parts outside the CDR3, is EAGVTQFPSHSVIEKGQTVTLRCDPISGHDNLYWYRRVMGKEIKFLLHFVKESKQDESGMPNNRFLAERTGGTYSTLKVQPAELEDSGVYFCASSQDLAASNYGYTFGSGTRLTVV.

The table lists this clonotype with many counts. V usage is TRBV2 and J usage is TRBJ2-7; D not resolved. V was clipped by 6 bases and J by 4 bases, with 7 bases between them. The CDR3 runs to 11 residues. CDR1 and CDR2 (germline): SNHLY, FYNNEI. CDR3 DNA sequence: TGTGCCAGCAGGAGGTTTTACGAGCAGTACTTC. Translation gives CASRRFYEQYF.

This clonotype showed up just a few times. The chain uses TRBV9 and TRBJ2-7; 8 bases fit TRBD2. Germline lookup yields CDR1 SGDLS and CDR2 YYNGEE. The ends lost 0 bases at V and 2 bases at J; junction bases unmatched: 4. The CDR3 is 15 amino acids. CDR3 sequence: CASSVASGSTYEQYF. The DNA of the CDR3 is TGTGCCAGCAGCGTAGCAAGCGGGAGTACCTACGAGCAGTACTTC.

The rearrangement links TRBV11-3 to TRBJ2-7; 7 positions match TRBD1. V lost 5 bases to trimming and J lost 6 bases; unmatched junction nucleotides: 7. The CDR3 is 13 residues long. The germline gives CDR1 SGHNT, CDR2 YENEEA. CDR3 loop: CASSPGTAAEQYF. The CDR3 DNA sequence: TGTGCCAGCAGCCCCGGGACAGCGGCCGAGCAGTACTTC.